The present TCR beta chain was sequenced within a study of blood T cell repertoires in COVID-19. Background on the study: Samples of COVID-19 (acute and convalescent) were obtained from the United States, Italy and Spain. PBMCs, B-cell-depleted T cells, or T cells were the source of the cDNA or gDNA that made up the material.

Germline V gene data show CDR1 as MDHEN and CDR2 as SYDVKM. The CDR3 is 15 amino acids. V was pared by 4 bases and J by 3 bases, with 4 bases of the junction left unmatched. Source study methods: Amplification with reference gene primers provided the estimates of nucleated cell counts. TCRdb's copy holds only in-frame clones and misses some; the assay was immunoSEQ multiplex PCR. From that table come the V and J calls and clone size; the DNA was used to work out D and trimming. The sample consists of tens of thousands of clones, 89% of them appearing once. V usage is TRBV28 and J usage is TRBJ1-5, with 9 bases matching TRBD1. The sample consisted of peripheral blood. This sequence was found in a human donor in a cohort sampled during active COVID-19. The CDR3 here is CASSWGQGINQPQHF. The CDR3 DNA follows: TGTGCCAGCAGTTGGGGACAGGGAATCAATCAGCCCCAGCATTTT.